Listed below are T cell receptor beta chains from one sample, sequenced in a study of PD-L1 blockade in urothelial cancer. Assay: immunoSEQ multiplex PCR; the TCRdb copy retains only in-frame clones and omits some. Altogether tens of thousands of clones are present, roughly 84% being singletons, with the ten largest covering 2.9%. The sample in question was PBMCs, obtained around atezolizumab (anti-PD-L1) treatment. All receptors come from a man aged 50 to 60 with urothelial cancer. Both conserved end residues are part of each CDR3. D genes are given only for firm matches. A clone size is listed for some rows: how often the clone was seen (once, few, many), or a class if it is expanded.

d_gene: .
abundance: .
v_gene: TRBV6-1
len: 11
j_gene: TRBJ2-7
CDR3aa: CASGDRGEQYF
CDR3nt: TGTGCCAGCGGGGATCGGGGGGAGCAGTACTTC

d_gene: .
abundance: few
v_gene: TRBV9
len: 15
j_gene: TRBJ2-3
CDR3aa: CASSPRLVSTDTQYF
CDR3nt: TGTGCCAGCAGCCCACGACTGGTCTCCACAGATACGCAGTATTTT

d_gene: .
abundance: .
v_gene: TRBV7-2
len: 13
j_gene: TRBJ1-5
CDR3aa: CASSLVEVQPQHF
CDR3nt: TGTGCCAGCAGCTTAGTGGAGGTGCAGCCCCAGCATTTT

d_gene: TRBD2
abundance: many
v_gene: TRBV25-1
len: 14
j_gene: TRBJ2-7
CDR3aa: CASSAFREVYEQYF
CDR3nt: TGTGCCAGCAGTGCCTTCCGGGAGGTCTACGAGCAGTACTTC

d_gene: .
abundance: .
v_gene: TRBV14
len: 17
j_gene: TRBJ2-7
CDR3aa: CASSQDLSPGYSYEQYF
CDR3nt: TGTGCCAGCAGCCAAGACCTATCTCCGGGGTACTCCTACGAGCAGTACTTC

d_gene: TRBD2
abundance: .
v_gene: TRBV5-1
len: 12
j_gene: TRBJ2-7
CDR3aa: CASSGGGFEQYF
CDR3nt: TGCGCCAGCAGCGGGGGGGGATTCGAGCAGTACTTC

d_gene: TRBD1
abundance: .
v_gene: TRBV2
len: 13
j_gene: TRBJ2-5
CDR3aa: CASVAGGAQTQYF
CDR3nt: TGTGCCAGCGTGGCAGGGGGCGCACAGACCCAGTACTTC

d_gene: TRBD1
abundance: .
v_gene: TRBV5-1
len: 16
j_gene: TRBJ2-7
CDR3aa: CASSFYRDSGSYEQYF
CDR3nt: TGCGCCAGCAGCTTCTACCGGGACAGCGGCTCCTACGAGCAGTACTTC

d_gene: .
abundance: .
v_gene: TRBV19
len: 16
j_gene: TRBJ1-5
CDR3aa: CASSFRDYLTNQPQHF
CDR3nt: TGTGCCAGTTCTTTCCGGGATTATCTTACCAATCAGCCCCAGCATTTT

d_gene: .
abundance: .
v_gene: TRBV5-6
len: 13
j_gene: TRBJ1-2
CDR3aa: CASSYERNYGYTF
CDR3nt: TGTGCCAGCAGCTATGAGAGGAACTATGGCTACACCTTC

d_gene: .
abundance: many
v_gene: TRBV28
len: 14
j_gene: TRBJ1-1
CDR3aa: CASSPLDQGTEAFF
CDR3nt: TGTGCCAGCAGTCCACTCGACCAGGGCACTGAAGCTTTCTTT

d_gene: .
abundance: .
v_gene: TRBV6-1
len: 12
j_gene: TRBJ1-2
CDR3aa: CASIGGQSDPYF
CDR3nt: TGTGCCAGCATCGGAGGACAGTCGGATCCCTACTTC

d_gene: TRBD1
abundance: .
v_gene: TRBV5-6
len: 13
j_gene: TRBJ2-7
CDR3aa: CASSPTGSYEQYF
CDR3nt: TGTGCCAGCAGCCCGACAGGGTCCTACGAGCAGTACTTC

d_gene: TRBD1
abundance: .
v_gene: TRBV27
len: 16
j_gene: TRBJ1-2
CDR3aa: CASSLTGQGANYGYTF
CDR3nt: TGTGCCAGCAGCCTCACGGGGCAGGGGGCGAACTATGGCTACACCTTC

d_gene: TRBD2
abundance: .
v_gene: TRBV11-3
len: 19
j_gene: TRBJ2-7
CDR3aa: CASSLGGPSITGGEHEQYF
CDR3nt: TGTGCCAGCAGCTTAGGTGGACCCTCGATAACGGGAGGAGAGCACGAGCAGTACTTC

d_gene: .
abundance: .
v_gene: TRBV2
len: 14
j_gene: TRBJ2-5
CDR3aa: CASSPGRGQETQYF
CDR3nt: TGTGCCAGCAGCCCTGGACGGGGCCAAGAGACCCAGTACTTC

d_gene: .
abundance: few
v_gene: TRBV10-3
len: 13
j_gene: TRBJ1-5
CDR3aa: CAISEFGDQPQHF
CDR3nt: TGTGCCATCAGTGAGTTCGGGGATCAGCCCCAGCATTTT

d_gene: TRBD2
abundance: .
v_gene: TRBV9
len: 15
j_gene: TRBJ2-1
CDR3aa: CASSAGTSGRNEQFF
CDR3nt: TGTGCCAGCAGCGCTGGGACTAGCGGGAGAAATGAGCAGTTCTTC

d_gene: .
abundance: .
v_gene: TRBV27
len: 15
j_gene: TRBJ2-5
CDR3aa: CASSFGGASQETQYF
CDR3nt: TGTGCCAGCAGTTTCGGCGGAGCGAGCCAAGAGACCCAGTACTTC

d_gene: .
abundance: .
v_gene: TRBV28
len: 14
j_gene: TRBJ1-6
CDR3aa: CASSLDSYNSPLHF
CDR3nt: TGTGCCAGCAGTTTGGACAGTTATAATTCACCCCTCCACTTT

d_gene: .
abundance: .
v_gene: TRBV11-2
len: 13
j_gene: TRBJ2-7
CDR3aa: CASSLTAQYEQYF
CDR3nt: TGTGCCAGCAGCCTCACAGCCCAATACGAGCAGTACTTC

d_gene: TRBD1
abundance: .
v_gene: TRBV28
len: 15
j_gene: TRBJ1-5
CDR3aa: CASSLGQGGNQPQHF
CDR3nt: TGTGCCAGCAGTCTCGGACAGGGCGGAAATCAGCCCCAGCATTTT

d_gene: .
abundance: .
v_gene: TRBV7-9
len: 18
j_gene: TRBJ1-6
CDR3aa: CASSDALQGSHYNSPLHF
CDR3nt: TGTGCCAGCAGCGACGCCCTACAGGGATCCCACTATAATTCACCCCTCCACTTT

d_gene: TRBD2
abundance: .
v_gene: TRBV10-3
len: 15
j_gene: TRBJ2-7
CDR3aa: CAIRGTSESPYEQYF
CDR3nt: TGTGCCATCAGAGGGACTAGCGAAAGTCCCTACGAGCAGTACTTC

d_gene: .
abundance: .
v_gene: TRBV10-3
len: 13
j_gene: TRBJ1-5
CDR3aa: CAITAGPRQPQHF
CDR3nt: TGTGCCATCACGGCAGGGCCGCGCCAGCCCCAGCATTTT

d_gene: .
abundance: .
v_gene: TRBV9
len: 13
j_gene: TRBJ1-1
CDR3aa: CASSVADSTEAFF
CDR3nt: TGTGCCAGCAGCGTAGCGGACAGCACTGAAGCTTTCTTT

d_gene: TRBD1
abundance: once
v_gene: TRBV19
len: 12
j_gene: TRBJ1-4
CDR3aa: CASRRGHEKLFF
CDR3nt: TGTGCCAGCCGTAGGGGGCATGAAAAACTGTTTTTT

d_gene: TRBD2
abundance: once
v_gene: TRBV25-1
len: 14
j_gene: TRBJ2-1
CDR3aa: CASSGSGVYNEQFF
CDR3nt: TGTGCCAGCAGTGGCAGCGGGGTCTACAATGAGCAGTTCTTC

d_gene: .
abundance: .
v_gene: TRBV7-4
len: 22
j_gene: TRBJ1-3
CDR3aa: CASSLVLCYEGTRPRSGNTIYF
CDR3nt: TGTGCCAGCAGCTTAGTCTTGTGTTACGAGGGCACCCGACCCCGCTCTGGAAACACCATATATTTT

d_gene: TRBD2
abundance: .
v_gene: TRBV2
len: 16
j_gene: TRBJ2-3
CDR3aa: CASSASLAGPTDTQYF
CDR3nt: TGTGCCAGCAGCGCCTCTCTAGCGGGGCCCACAGATACGCAGTATTTT

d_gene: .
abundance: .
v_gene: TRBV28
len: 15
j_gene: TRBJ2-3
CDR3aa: CASRVSGAYTDTQYF
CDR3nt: TGTGCCAGCCGCGTGTCAGGCGCTTACACAGATACGCAGTATTTT

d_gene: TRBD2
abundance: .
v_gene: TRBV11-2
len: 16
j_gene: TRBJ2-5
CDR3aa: CASSPGLAGGQETQYF
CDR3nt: TGTGCCAGCAGCCCGGGACTAGCGGGAGGACAAGAGACCCAGTACTTC

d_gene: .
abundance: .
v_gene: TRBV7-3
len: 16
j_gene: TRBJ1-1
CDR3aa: CASSSTGGRMNTEAFF
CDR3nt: TGTGCCAGCAGCTCCACGGGAGGGAGGATGAACACTGAAGCTTTCTTT

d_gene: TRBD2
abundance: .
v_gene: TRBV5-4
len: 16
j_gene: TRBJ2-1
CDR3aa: CASSTGTSGRASEQFF
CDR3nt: TGTGCCAGCAGCACCGGGACTAGCGGGAGGGCAAGTGAGCAGTTCTTC

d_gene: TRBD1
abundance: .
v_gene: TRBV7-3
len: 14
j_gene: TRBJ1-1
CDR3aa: CASSRGQGNPEAFF
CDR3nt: TGTGCCAGCAGCCGGGGACAGGGAAACCCTGAAGCTTTCTTT

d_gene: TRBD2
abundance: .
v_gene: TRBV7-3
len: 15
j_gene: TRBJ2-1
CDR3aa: CASSSSGPKESLMVF
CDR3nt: TGTGCCAGCAGCTCTAGCGGACCTAAGGAATCTCTTATGGTCTTC

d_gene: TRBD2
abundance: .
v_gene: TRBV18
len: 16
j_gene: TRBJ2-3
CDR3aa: CASSIRTSGRTDTQYF
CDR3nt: TGTGCCAGCTCAATTCGGACTAGCGGGAGAACAGATACGCAGTATTTT

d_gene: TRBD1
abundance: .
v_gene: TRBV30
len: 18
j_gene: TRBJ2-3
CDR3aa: CAWSLGDRGRGGTDTQYF
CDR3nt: TGTGCCTGGAGTCTCGGCGACAGGGGGCGCGGTGGCACAGATACGCAGTATTTT

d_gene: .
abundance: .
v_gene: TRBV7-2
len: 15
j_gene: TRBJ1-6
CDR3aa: CASSLKSSYNSPLHF
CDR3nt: TGTGCCAGCAGCTTAAAGAGCTCCTATAATTCACCCCTCCACTTT

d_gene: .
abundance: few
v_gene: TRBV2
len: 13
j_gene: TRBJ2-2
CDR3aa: CAGSEKNTGELFF
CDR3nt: TGTGCCGGTTCGGAGAAGAACACCGGGGAGCTGTTTTTT

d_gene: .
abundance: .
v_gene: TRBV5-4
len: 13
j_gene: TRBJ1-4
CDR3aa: CASSLDRDEKLFF
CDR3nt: TGTGCCAGCAGCTTGGACAGGGATGAAAAACTGTTTTTT

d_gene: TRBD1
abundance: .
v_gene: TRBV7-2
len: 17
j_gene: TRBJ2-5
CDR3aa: CASSLDWGQAGWETQYF
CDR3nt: TGTGCCAGCAGCTTAGATTGGGGACAGGCGGGGTGGGAGACCCAGTACTTC